A selection of T cell receptor beta chains follows, all from one sample in a study of shared clonotypes between healthy human individuals. Produced via immunoSEQ multiplex PCR; TCRdb's table is partial and in-frame only. The sample lists 1.6 million or so clones, roughly 98.5% occurring once. Sequences were obtained from naive CD4+ T cells sorted from blood. These receptor sequences come from a man aged 30-40 years in good health. Each CDR3 is given with its conserved first and last residue. Fields, in order: J gene, V gene, CDR3 protein.

>TRBJ2-7|TRBV9
CASSESGTSSYEQYF
>TRBJ1-5|TRBV27
CASSLGQEGGKGNQPQHF
>TRBJ2-1|TRBV11-2
CASSLSQFDRPDIRNEQFF
>TRBJ1-1|TRBV10-3
CAISVKGLTEAFF
>TRBJ1-2|TRBV7-9
CASSLVGGNGYTF
>TRBJ2-5|TRBV29-1
CSVETGTGYSQETQYF
>TRBJ1-2|TRBV28
CASSEQSRVRNYGYTF
>TRBJ1-3|TRBV30
CAWSVIGARGNTIYF
>TRBJ2-2|TRBV5-1
CASSRDRVDTGELFF
>TRBJ2-7|TRBV7-3
CASSLIGSHYEQYF
>TRBJ1-4|TRBV5-6
CASSLWETTATNEKLFF
>TRBJ2-5|TRBV18
CASSPPAETQYF
>TRBJ2-6|TRBV2
CASNGRYVRDRVAGANVLTF
>TRBJ2-7|TRBV5-1
CASSSNPGQPTYEQYF
>TRBJ2-3|TRBV25-1
CASSDSRRGSDTQYF
>TRBJ2-5|TRBV19
CASSIGPSGETQYF
>TRBJ2-7|TRBV19
CASNLRHAGREEQYF
>TRBJ1-2|TRBV7-9
CASSLPAGQNYGYTF
>TRBJ1-5|TRBV4-1
CASSHQGTGGINQPQHF
>TRBJ1-1|TRBV6-5
CASSYSAGTAEAFF